The entry below gives a single T cell receptor (beta chain) sequence along with its context. Original data processing: Scientists estimated how many nucleated cells there were by amplifying reference gene primers. TCRdb's copy holds only in-frame clones and misses some; the assay was immunoSEQ multiplex PCR. V and J calls and clone size come straight from that table; D and trimming were deduced from the DNA. The repertoire consists of approximately 210,000 clones, with about 79% occurring once and the leading ten covering 3% to 3.5%. Each participant's cohort was designated according to participant-reported clinical history. The CDR3 has 16 residues. Germline values: CDR1 SEHNR, CDR2 FQNEAQ (reference sequence). Trimming at V came to 2 bases and at J to 6 bases, leaving 4 bases not matched to a gene. This sample stems from a study of blood T cell repertoires in COVID-19.

The TCR originated in a woman aged 55-69 years who had recovered from COVID-19. Specimen: PBMCs or T cells enriched from blood (not recorded which). This chain joins TRBV7-9 and TRBJ1-4; TRBD1 matches 12 bases. CDR3 loop: CASSLSGTGGYEKLFF. CDR3 coding DNA: TGTGCCAGCAGCTTATCCGGGACAGGGGGCTATGAAAAACTGTTTTTT.